This T cell receptor (beta chain) was captured by sequencing in a study of blood T cell repertoires in COVID-19. Data came from immunoSEQ multiplex PCR; TCRdb stores just in-frame clones and leaves some out. The sample lists around 300,000 clones; over 80% were seen once. Sequencing input: PBMCs or T cells enriched from blood (not recorded which). This sequence originates from a man aged 30 to 45 who had recovered from COVID-19.

CDR3 sequence (DNA): TGTGCCAGCAGTTTCCGATTAAACAGGGGGTTATATGATTCACCCCTCCACTTT. As protein: CASSFRLNRGLYDSPLHF. The gene calls are TRBV27 and TRBJ1-6; 8 nucleotides align to TRBD1. J lost 8 bases, V lost 3 bases, and 15 bases had no gene match. This CDR3 is built from 18 residues. Germline CDR1 is MNHEY and CDR2 is SMNVEV (reference sequence).